The rows below give T cell receptor beta chains drawn from one sample of a study of beta chain features in type 1 diabetes. Here immunoSEQ multiplex PCR was the method, and the copy in TCRdb shows in-frame clones only, minus some. There are around 70,000 clones in the sample; about 50% occur only once, and 0.55% to 0.8% lies in the top ten. The sequenced sample consisted of central memory CD4+ T cells from blood. All receptors derive from a young man with type 1 diabetes. Each CDR3 is given without its conserved first and last residue.

V gene	J gene	CDR3 protein
TRBV19	TRBJ2-1	ASSSLGSGNNEQF
TRBV18	TRBJ2-7	ASSPTQGSPYEQY
TRBV30	TRBJ2-7	AWKKGLSSYEQY
TRBV2	TRBJ1-2	ASKRDRERGYT
TRBV19	TRBJ2-3	ASTVGQSSTQY
TRBV6-1	TRBJ2-7	ASTTDRGSYEQY
TRBV15	TRBJ1-2	ATSSQGGTGSGYT
TRBV5-5	TRBJ1-3	ASSLDWTGSSGNTIY
TRBV30	TRBJ2-1	AWSWENEQF
TRBV10-3	TRBJ2-7	AISNQGERYEQY
TRBV18	TRBJ1-2	ASSPPVSGGSNYGYT
TRBV5-8	TRBJ2-1	ASSLALAGGSYNEQF
TRBV5-1	TRBJ1-1	ASSQRTARDTEAF
TRBV15	TRBJ2-3	ATSGGSTDTQY
TRBV2	TRBJ2-1	ASRTGDPYNEQF
TRBV7-7	TRBJ2-1	ASSPLAGTGVNEQF
TRBV11-3	TRBJ2-5	ASSRTSGQETQY
TRBV19	TRBJ2-2	ASSIETSGPSSTGELF
TRBV6-5	TRBJ2-7	ASSSSGSHYEQY
TRBV27	TRBJ1-5	ASSQVNQPQH
TRBV4-1	TRBJ1-5	ASSQDLRGNQPQH
TRBV7-2	TRBJ1-5	ASSLEQGFNQPQH
TRBV6-5	TRBJ2-1	ASRLALSYNEQF
TRBV6-5	TRBJ2-7	ASRYSGTDEQY
TRBV9	TRBJ2-3	ASSVGQTGVTQY
TRBV23-1	TRBJ1-1	AVRSRDTEAF
TRBV12-5	TRBJ2-2	ASEGRANTGELF
TRBV2	TRBJ1-2	ASSARRDYGYT
TRBV29-1	TRBJ1-2	SVGSANYGYT
TRBV10-3	TRBJ1-2	AISSPQNTNYGYT
TRBV28	TRBJ2-5	ASERGGQETQY
TRBV9	TRBJ2-5	ASSGQTSRETQY
TRBV30	TRBJ1-1	AWRLGTEGAPEAF
TRBV5-5	TRBJ2-3	ASSFLQGGADTQY
TRBV5-1	TRBJ2-2	ASSLVGSSNTGELF
TRBV7-2	TRBJ2-3	ASSLRQNTDTQY
TRBV10-1	TRBJ2-1	ASSEASGPASEQF
TRBV4-1	TRBJ2-1	ASSRGLAGAGEQF
TRBV5-1	TRBJ2-1	ASRVGFGYNEQF
TRBV23-1	TRBJ1-4	ASSQPFERTGINEKLF
TRBV7-9	TRBJ2-3	ASSLAITQNTQY
TRBV19	TRBJ2-2	ASTGGAANTGELF
TRBV10-3	TRBJ1-1	AIRNSGQGLTEAF
TRBV5-1	TRBJ2-3	ASSLGTSGRTDTQY
TRBV5-1	TRBJ1-3	ASSPGTAGNTIY
TRBV11-2	TRBJ2-4	ASSLGGLGKNIQY
TRBV29-1	TRBJ1-2	SVVGTGEYGYT
TRBV4-1	TRBJ1-1	ASSQDRYPNTEAF
TRBV9	TRBJ1-2	ASSVDRDYGYT
TRBV2	TRBJ2-5	ASNTERQETQY
TRBV6-5	TRBJ2-7	ASKPGFGEQY
TRBV11-2	TRBJ2-5	ASSSLGATLQETQY
TRBV5-1	TRBJ1-1	ASSLVLRGNTEAF
TRBV5-4	TRBJ2-7	ASSLDQGLPYEQY
TRBV30	TRBJ1-2	ALQGNYGYT
TRBV6-5	TRBJ2-1	ASSYELAGGRNEQF
TRBV4-1	TRBJ2-5	ASSQETSQETQY
TRBV29-1	TRBJ2-1	SHTSGRNNEQF
TRBV9	TRBJ1-5	ASSVGSGGQPQH
TRBV10-3	TRBJ1-5	AISTGAGNQPQH